This is a list of T cell receptor beta chains from one sample in a study of T cells after yellow fever vaccination. TCRdb redid the calling of the 5' RACE reads with MiXCR, one entry per CDR3 protein. In the table there are some 400,000 distinct CDR3 sequences, around 20% of which are singletons. Specimen: PBMCs, collected before the yellow fever booster vaccination. These receptors came from a man younger than 35 who received the YFV17D yellow fever vaccine. The CDR3 runs from the conserved cysteine through the conserved F or W. D genes are given only for firm matches. Not every row has a clone size; where given, it reads once, few, many or a size class.

clone size | J gene | D gene | V gene | CDR3 protein | CDR3 DNA
. | TRBJ2-3 | . | TRBV19 | CASSLPPGTTSVDTQYF | TGTGCCAGTAGCCTACCTCCCGGGACAACATCTGTGGATACGCAGTATTTT
. | TRBJ1-2 | TRBD1 | TRBV6-2/TRBV6-3 | CASTTTGGFYGYTF | TGTGCCAGCACCACGACAGGGGGCTTTTATGGCTACACCTTC
. | TRBJ1-1 | . | TRBV4-1 | CASRSFMGQDTEAFF | TGCGCCAGCAGGTCCTTCATGGGGCAGGACACTGAAGCTTTCTTT
. | TRBJ2-3 | TRBD2 | TRBV7-2 | CAIVLAGGRTDTQYF | TGTGCCATCGTCCTGGCGGGGGGGCGGACAGATACGCAGTATTTT
. | TRBJ2-3 | . | TRBV19 | CATQRGGPGDTQYF | TGTGCCACTCAAAGGGGGGGCCCGGGAGATACGCAGTATTTT
few | TRBJ1-2 | . | TRBV6-5 | CASSYSGGRGNYGYTF | TGTGCCAGCAGTTACTCCGGGGGAAGGGGTAACTATGGCTACACCTTC
. | TRBJ2-5 | TRBD1 | TRBV6-5 | CASSYSGTGGSQETQYF | TGTGCCAGCAGTTATAGTGGGACAGGGGGGTCACAAGAGACCCAGTACTTC
few | TRBJ1-1 | . | TRBV20-1 | CSARESGRDTEAFF | TGCAGTGCTAGAGAATCAGGGAGGGACACTGAAGCTTTCTTT
few | TRBJ1-2 | TRBD1 | TRBV12-3/TRBV12-4 | CASRGTGNGYGYTF | TGTGCCAGCAGAGGGACAGGGAACGGCTATGGCTACACCTTC
many | TRBJ2-2 | . | TRBV10-3 | CAISESASTTGELFF | TGTGCCATCAGTGAGTCGGCCAGCACGACCGGGGAGCTGTTTTTT
. | TRBJ2-1 | . | TRBV24-1 | CATSDGGSYNEQFF | TGTGCCACCAGTGACGGGGGCTCCTACAATGAGCAGTTCTTC
few | TRBJ2-1 | . | TRBV27 | CASSPPGTSNEQFF | TGTGCCAGCAGTCCTCCCGGGACCTCCAATGAGCAGTTCTTC
. | TRBJ2-3 | . | TRBV5-1 | CASSTSQDRRTDTQYF | TGCGCCAGCAGCACCTCCCAGGACAGAAGAACAGATACGCAGTATTTT
few | TRBJ1-4 | TRBD1 | TRBV7-7 | CASSAGGQGDEKLFF | TGTGCTAGCAGCGCCGGGGGACAGGGAGACGAAAAACTGTTTTTT
few | TRBJ1-4 | . | TRBV5-6 | CASSLVRQGGEKLFF | TGTGCCAGCAGCTTGGTGCGGCAGGGAGGTGAAAAACTGTTTTTT
. | TRBJ2-1 | . | TRBV7-3 | CASSWSGTPSSYNEQFF | TGTGCCAGCAGCTGGTCCGGGACACCTAGCTCCTACAATGAGCAGTTCTTC
few | TRBJ2-7 | . | TRBV4-2 | CASSQGLGGFPSYEQYF | TGTGCCAGCAGCCAAGGACTAGGGGGCTTTCCCTCCTACGAGCAGTACTTC
many | TRBJ2-1 | TRBD1 | TRBV5-1 | CASSRYTGAGGLGEQFF | TGCGCCAGCAGCCGCTACACGGGGGCAGGGGGCCTTGGTGAGCAGTTCTTC
few | TRBJ2-2 | TRBD1 | TRBV5-1 | CASSLVWTGANTGELFF | TGCGCCAGCAGCTTGGTATGGACAGGGGCGAACACCGGGGAGCTGTTTTTT
. | TRBJ2-3 | TRBD2 | TRBV20-1 | CSARGTTASTDTQYF | TGCAGTGCCCGTGGGACTACCGCTTCCACAGATACGCAGTATTTT
few | TRBJ1-4 | TRBD1 | TRBV20-1 | CSARGQLNEKLFF | TGCAGTGCTAGGGGACAGCTTAATGAAAAACTGTTTTTT
. | TRBJ2-1 | TRBD2 | TRBV27 | CATERGPSYNEQFF | TGTGCCACCGAGCGGGGACCCTCCTACAATGAGCAGTTCTTC
few | TRBJ1-5 | . | TRBV7-9 | CASSLVDGGPQHF | TGTGCCAGCAGCTTAGTGGACGGGGGGCCCCAGCATTTT
few | TRBJ1-1 | . | TRBV7-9 | CASSSTGPSEAFF | TGTGCCAGCAGCTCGACAGGACCCAGTGAAGCTTTCTTT
few | TRBJ2-3 | TRBD2 | TRBV20-1 | CSALLSGATDTQYF | TGCAGTGCGCTACTAAGCGGGGCAACAGATACGCAGTATTTT
. | TRBJ1-5 | TRBD1 | TRBV20-1 | CSANRGDNQPQHF | TGCAGTGCTAACAGGGGGGACAATCAGCCCCAGCATTTT
. | TRBJ2-3 | . | TRBV6-5 | CASSSFGDTQYF | TGTGCCAGCAGTTCCTTTGGAGATACGCAGTATTTT
large | TRBJ2-2 | TRBD2 | TRBV15 | CATSRDTGGPGELFF | TGTGCCACCAGCAGAGATACGGGGGGGCCCGGGGAGCTGTTTTTT
few | TRBJ2-3 | TRBD1 | TRBV24-1 | CATRGTGAADTQYF | TGTGCCACCCGCGGCACAGGGGCGGCAGATACGCAGTATTTT
few | TRBJ2-5 | TRBD1 | TRBV12-3/TRBV12-4 | CASSLGEGAQETQYF | TGTGCCAGCAGTCTCGGCGAGGGGGCCCAAGAGACCCAGTACTTC
. | TRBJ2-1 | TRBD2 | TRBV6-2/TRBV6-3 | CASRGGLREQFF | TGTGCCAGCAGGGGGGGGTTGCGTGAGCAGTTCTTC
few | TRBJ1-3 | . | TRBV5-1 | CASSLGRTGGNTIYF | TGCGCCAGCAGCTTGGGGCGGACGGGCGGAAACACCATATATTTT
many | TRBJ1-2 | TRBD1 | TRBV15 | CATSRDFGQAAYGYTF | TGTGCCACCAGCAGAGACTTTGGACAGGCTGCCTATGGCTACACCTTC
few | TRBJ2-2 | TRBD1 | TRBV12-5 | CASGPDRGANTGELFF | TGTGCTAGTGGCCCCGACAGGGGGGCGAACACCGGGGAGCTGTTTTTT
. | TRBJ2-3 | . | TRBV4-1 | CASSQEWAALFTQYF | TGCGCCAGCAGCCAAGAGTGGGCGGCACTCTTTACGCAGTATTTT
. | TRBJ2-5 | . | TRBV2 | CASRGIAKETQYF | TGTGCCAGCCGGGGGATAGCGAAAGAGACCCAGTACTTC